These 24 T cell receptor beta chains originate from one sample sequenced in a study of blood T cell repertoires in COVID-19. The data were produced by immunoSEQ multiplex PCR, yet TCRdb's version contains in-frame clones alone and is incomplete. In the table there are under 200,000 clones, approximately 84% of which are singletons. Sequenced: peripheral blood. The receptors here all came from a man aged 40-49 years who had recovered from COVID-19.

In this sample, this clone turned up once. This rearrangement joins TRBV6-2 or TRBV6-3 to TRBJ2-3; maybe TRBD2 (5 bases). Trimming pared 5 bases from V and 0 bases from J, leaving 9 bases between. Germline V gene data show CDR1 as MNHEY and CDR2 as SVGEGT. The CDR3 length is 14 residues. CDR3 DNA sequence: TGTGCCAGCAGTCCCGGGATAAGCACAGATACGCAGTATTTT. Its translation: CASSPGISTDTQYF.

The chain employs TRBV27 and TRBJ1-2; possible D gene TRBD1, 5 bases. V was shortened by 5 bases and J by 4 bases, with 11 bases between the two germline ends. CDR1 and CDR2 from the germline V gene are MNHEY and SMNVEV (reference sequence). The CDR3 spans 13 residues. The CDR3 region is CASSPGQGYGYTF. For the CDR3, the DNA is TGTGCCAGCAGTCCCGGGCAGGGCTATGGCTACACCTTC.

The CDR3 nucleotides read TGTGCCAGCTCACCAGAGGAAATATGGCATGAGCAGTTCTTC. Translated: CASSPEEIWHEQFF. The chain joins TRBV18 to TRBJ2-1, with unresolved D. The CDR3 consists of 14 residues. V lost 2 bases and J 8 bases, leaving 13 bases between the germline ends. CDR1 is KGHSH and CDR2 is LQKENI in the germline V gene. The full variable domain, completed using reference TRBV18 and TRBJ2-1, is NAGVMQNPRHLVRRRGQEARLRCSPMKGHSHVYWYRQLPEEGLKFMVYLQKENIIDESGMPKERFSAEFPKEGPSILRIQQVVRGDSAAYFCASSPEEIWHEQFFGPGTRLTVL.

The V and J genes are TRBV27 and TRBJ2-3; no firm D call. The CDR3 runs to 14 residues. Trimming shortened V by 3 bases and J by 8 bases, and 15 bases separated the two germline ends. Per the germline V gene, CDR1 is MNHEY and CDR2 is SMNVEV (reference sequence). CDR3 sequence: CASSFGPAPGTQYF. The CDR3, as DNA: TGTGCCAGCAGTTTCGGTCCGGCGCCGGGTACGCAGTATTTT.

V and J are TRBV27 and TRBJ2-7, with TRBD1 matching over 8 bases. The germline CDR1 and CDR2 sequences are MNHEY and SMNVEV (reference sequence). The length of the CDR3 is 16 residues. The J segment lost 1 base and the V segment lost 6 bases, leaving 11 bases of the junction unmatched. The chain's CDR3 is CASRPSTGAGSYEQYF. The CDR3 region has the DNA TGTGCCAGCAGACCATCGACAGGGGCAGGATCCTACGAGCAGTACTTC.

This clone was seen more than once but under ten times. V is TRBV30 and J is TRBJ1-3; D is unclear. The CDR3 extends over 13 amino acids. Germline V gives CDR1 GTSNPN, CDR2 SVGIG (reference sequence). With 5 bases removed from V and 2 bases from J, the gap between germline ends came to 10 bases. The CDR3 reads CAWRPGAGNTIYF. CDR3 bases: TGTGCCTGGCGTCCAGGTGCTGGAAACACCATATATTTT.

This rearrangement joins TRBV3-1 (or the pseudogene TRBV3-2) to TRBJ1-6; 9 nucleotides align to TRBD1. CDR3 length: 15 residues. In germline, CDR1 is LGHDT, CDR2 YNNKEL (reference sequence). V gave up 4 bases and J gave up 8 bases; unmatched junction bases: 6. In DNA form, the CDR3 reads TGTGCCAGCAGCCGAGGGACAGGGCCTTATTCACCCCTCCACTTT. Protein product: CASSRGTGPYSPLHF.

The CDR3 sequence: CASSWDRANKKLFF. CDR3 coding DNA: TGTGCCAGCAGCTGGGACAGGGCCAACAAAAAACTGTTTTTT. The chain has TRBV5-6 and TRBJ1-4; TRBD1 agrees at 9 bases. The CDR3 covers 14 residues. V trimming: 3 bases; J trimming: 9 bases; junction bases outside the gene matches: 6. The germline gives CDR1 SGHDT, CDR2 YYEEEE. Filled out from reference TRBV5-6 and TRBJ1-4, the complete variable domain reads DAGVTQSPTHLIKTRGQQVTLRCSPKSGHDTVSWYQQALGQGPQFIFQYYEEEERQRGNFPDRFSGHQFPNYSSELNVNALLLGDSALYLCASSWDRANKKLFFGSGTQLSVL.

The CDR3 reads CASSIGVSQHF. CDR3 bases: TGTGCCAGTAGTATAGGAGTGTCCCAGCATTTT. The chain joins TRBV19 to TRBJ1-5, with D hard to call. Trimming left V 1 base short and J 11 bases short, with 6 bases between. The CDR3 is made up of 11 amino acids. Germline CDR1 and CDR2: LNHDA and SQIVND (reference sequence).

The genes are TRBV4-3 and TRBJ1-4; perhaps TRBD1 as D (5 bases). Trimming removed 0 bases at V and 8 bases at J, with 13 bases between. The V gene's germline CDR1 is LGHNA and CDR2 YSLEER. The CDR3 loop spans 15 amino acids. The chain's CDR3 is CASSQDRQSREKLFF. Written as DNA, the CDR3 is TGCGCCAGCAGCCAAGATCGACAGTCGAGAGAAAAACTGTTTTTT.

This sequence joins TRBV7-2 and TRBJ2-2; D not certain. CDR3 length: 13 amino acids. Germline V gives CDR1 SGHTA, CDR2 FQGNSA. With 0 bases removed from V and 7 bases from J, the gap between germline ends came to 6 bases. CDR3 sequence (DNA): TGTGCCAGCAGCTTAGCCTCGGGCGGGGAGCTGTTTTTT. This translates into CASSLASGGELFF.

The rearrangement uses TRBV7-9 and TRBJ2-5; D remains ambiguous. Trimming stripped 3 bases from V and 4 bases from J, with 9 bases between. Germline V gives CDR1 SEHNR, CDR2 FQNEAQ (reference sequence). The CDR3 consists of 13 residues. CDR3 sequence reads: CASSFQRIETQYF. DNA of the CDR3: TGTGCCAGCAGCTTTCAGAGGATAGAGACCCAGTACTTC. Supplemented by reference TRBV7-9 and TRBJ2-5, the full variable domain reads DTGVSQNPRHKITKRGQNVTFRCDPISEHNRLYWYRQTLGQGPEFLTYFQNEAQLEKSRLLSDRFSAERPKGSFSTLEIQRTEQGDSAMYLCASSFQRIETQYFGPGTRLLVL.

The chain uses TRBV7-9 and TRBJ1-2; 9 nucleotides match TRBD1. The CDR3 contains 13 residues. The trim removed 5 bases at V and 5 bases at J, leaving 3 bases unmatched. Germline-derived CDR1 and CDR2 are SEHNR and FQNEAQ (reference sequence). The CDR3 loop is CASSGDREYGYTF. The DNA of the CDR3 is TGTGCCAGCAGCGGGGACAGGGAATATGGCTACACCTTC.

The chain has TRBV7-2 and TRBJ1-4, with a possible D match to TRBD1 (5 bases). V was shortened by 1 base and J by 2 bases, with 14 bases between the two germline ends. The CDR3 contains 17 residues. Germline V gives CDR1 SGHTA, CDR2 FQGNSA. CDR3 loop: CASSLVNVQGTNEKLFF. CDR3 coding DNA: TGTGCCAGCAGCTTAGTTAATGTTCAGGGCACTAATGAAAAACTGTTTTTT.

The chain recombines TRBV19 with TRBJ2-7; possible D gene TRBD1, 7 bases. The V gene's germline CDR1 is LNHDA and CDR2 SQIVND (reference sequence). V dropped 1 base and J dropped 0 bases, with 10 bases sitting between them. The CDR3 is 15 residues long. The CDR3 nucleotides are TGTGCCAGTAGTATAGCCCAGGGGGGCTCCTACGAGCAGTACTTC. It specifies CASSIAQGGSYEQYF.

This clone was picked up a small number of times. The chain is built from TRBV7-2 and TRBJ2-2; D uncertain. With 5 bases removed from V and 2 bases from J, the gap between germline ends came to 9 bases. The CDR3 consists of 14 residues. CDR1 is SGHTA and CDR2 is FQGNSA in the germline V gene. The chain's CDR3 is CASSPPINTGELFF. In nucleotides, the CDR3 is TGTGCCAGCAGCCCTCCTATAAACACCGGGGAGCTGTTTTTT.

The chain is built from TRBV5-4 and TRBJ2-2; TRBD2 matches 10 bases. With 4 bases clipped from V and 6 bases from J, the junction kept 3 bases outside the gene matches. The CDR3 contains 14 residues. Per the germline V gene, CDR1 is SGHNT and CDR2 is YYREEE (reference sequence). CDR3 sequence (DNA): TGTGCCAGCAGCCCAGCGGGAGGGCCCGGGGAGCTGTTTTTT. This codes for CASSPAGGPGELFF.

The chain is built from TRBV28 and TRBJ2-7; no firm D call. There are 14 residues in the CDR3. Per the germline V gene, CDR1 is MDHEN and CDR2 is SYDVKM. V was clipped by 1 base and J by 5 bases, with 12 bases between them. The CDR3 loop reads CASSLLSGFNEQYF. CDR3 in DNA: TGTGCCAGCAGTTTATTGTCCGGGTTCAACGAGCAGTACTTC.

V gene TRBV6-5 combines with J gene TRBJ1-2, with 8 bases identical to TRBD1. The CDR3 length is 15 residues. Germline loops: CDR1 MNHEY, CDR2 SVGAGI. The trim removed 7 bases at V and 3 bases at J, leaving 10 bases unmatched. In nucleotides, the CDR3 is TGTGCCAGCAAACTTGGACAGGGTATCGACTATGGCTACACCTTC. Its translation: CASKLGQGIDYGYTF.

This clone has only one observation. The chain employs TRBV18 and TRBJ2-7; 8 bases map to TRBD2. This CDR3 contains 18 residues. Germline V lookup: CDR1 KGHSH, CDR2 LQKENI. The J segment lost 2 bases and the V segment lost 2 bases, leaving 14 bases of the junction unmatched. CDR3: CASSPKSGEAGGTYEQYF. The CDR3 bases are TGTGCCAGCTCACCAAAGTCGGGGGAGGCGGGAGGCACCTACGAGCAGTACTTC.

V usage is TRBV6-5 and J usage is TRBJ1-6; TRBD1 matches at 9 bases. The CDR3 covers 14 residues. CDR1 and CDR2 (germline): MNHEY, SVGAGI. The V segment lost 4 bases and the J segment 10 bases; nucleotides outside the gene matches: 5. In DNA form, the CDR3 reads TGTGCCAGCAGTTTCCGGACAGGGGAGTCACCCCTCCACTTT. Translation: CASSFRTGESPLHF.

The J gene is TRBJ2-7, the V gene TRBV11-3; the D is unclear. Trimming pared 6 bases from V and 7 bases from J, leaving 10 bases between. Germline V gene sequence: CDR1 SGHNT, CDR2 YENEEA. CDR3 length: 11 residues. CDR3 coding DNA: TGTGCCAGCAGTCTACTCGGGGAGCAGTACTTC. Translated, it gives CASSLLGEQYF.

The chain carries TRBV5-5 and TRBJ2-2, with D tentatively TRBD1 (6 bases). Deletions cut 2 bases from V and 4 bases from J, with 15 bases between. There are 16 residues in the CDR3. Looked up from germline, CDR1 is SGHKS and CDR2 is YYEKEE (reference sequence). The DNA for the CDR3 is TGTGCCAGCAGCTTTCAACAGGGTTTAGGCACCGGGGAGCTGTTTTTT. Its protein product is CASSFQQGLGTGELFF. Full variable domain (outside the CDR3, taken from reference TRBV5-5 and TRBJ2-2): DAGVTQSPTHLIKTRGQQVTLRCSPISGHKSVSWYQQVLGQGPQFIFQYYEKEERGRGNFPDRFSARQFPNYSSELNVNALLLGDSALYLCASSFQQGLGTGELFFGEGSRLTVL.

As concerns this clone: The sample holds other DNA sequences that translate to the same CDR3. This rearrangement joins TRBV28 to TRBJ2-2; 7 nucleotides match TRBD2. Germline values: CDR1 MDHEN, CDR2 SYDVKM. This CDR3 is 15 amino acids long. Trimming removed 2 bases from V and 5 bases from J; junction bases left unmatched: 5. CDR3 in amino acids: CASSLAGAGTGELFF. CDR3 nucleotide sequence: TGTGCCAGCAGTTTAGCGGGAGCTGGTACCGGGGAGCTGTTTTTT. Variable domain in full (rest from reference TRBV28 and TRBJ2-2): DVKVTQSSRYLVKRTGEKVFLECVQDMDHENMFWYRQDPGLGLRLIYFSYDVKMKEKGDIPEGYSVSREKKERFSLILESASTNQTSMYLCASSLAGAGTGELFFGEGSRLTVL.